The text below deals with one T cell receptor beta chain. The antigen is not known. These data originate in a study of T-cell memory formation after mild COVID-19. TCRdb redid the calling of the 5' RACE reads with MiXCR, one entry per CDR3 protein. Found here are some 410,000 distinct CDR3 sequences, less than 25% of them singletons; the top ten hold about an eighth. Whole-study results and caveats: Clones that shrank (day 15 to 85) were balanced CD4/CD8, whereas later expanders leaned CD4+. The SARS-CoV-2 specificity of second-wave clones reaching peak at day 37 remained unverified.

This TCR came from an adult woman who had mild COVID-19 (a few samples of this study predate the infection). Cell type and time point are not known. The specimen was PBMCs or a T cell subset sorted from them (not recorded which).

For the CDR3, the DNA is TGTGCCAGCTCACCGGGGTGGCAGGGATCCGAGCAGTACTTC. This encodes CASSPGWQGSEQYF. The V call is TRBV18, the J call TRBJ2-7; a weak D match, TRBD1 (5 bases). Germline V gives CDR1 KGHSH, CDR2 LQKENI. Trimming pared 3 bases from V and 6 bases from J, leaving 15 bases between. The CDR3 loop spans 14 amino acids.